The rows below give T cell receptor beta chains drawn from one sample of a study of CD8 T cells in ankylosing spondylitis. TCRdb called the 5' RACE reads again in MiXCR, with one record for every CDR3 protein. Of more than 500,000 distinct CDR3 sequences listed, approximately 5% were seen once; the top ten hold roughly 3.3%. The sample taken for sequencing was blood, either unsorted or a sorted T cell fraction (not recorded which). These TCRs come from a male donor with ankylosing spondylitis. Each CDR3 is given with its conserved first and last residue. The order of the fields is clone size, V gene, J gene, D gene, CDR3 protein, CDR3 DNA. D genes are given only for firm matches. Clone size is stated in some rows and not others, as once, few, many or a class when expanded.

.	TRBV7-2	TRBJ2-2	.	CASSLEGVGAGELFF	TGTGCCAGCAGCTTAGAGGGGGTAGGGGCCGGGGAGCTGTTTTTT
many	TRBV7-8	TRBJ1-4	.	CASSPLGGGGNEKLFF	TGTGCCAGCAGCCCACTGGGAGGAGGTGGTAATGAAAAACTGTTTTTT
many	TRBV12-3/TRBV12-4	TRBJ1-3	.	CASTGQGRGNTIYF	TGTGCCAGCACCGGCCAAGGGAGAGGAAACACCATATATTTT
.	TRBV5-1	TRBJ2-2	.	CASREGSPGELFF	TGCGCCAGCAGGGAGGGGTCCCCCGGGGAGCTGTTTTTT
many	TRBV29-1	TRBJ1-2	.	CSVEGPEGYGYTF	TGCAGCGTTGAAGGGCCAGAAGGCTATGGCTACACCTTC
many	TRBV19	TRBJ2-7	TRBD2	CASSSTFGLGVGEQYF	TGTGCCAGTAGTTCTACCTTTGGACTAGGGGTTGGCGAGCAGTACTTC
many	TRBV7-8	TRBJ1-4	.	CASSLSSGLDNEKLFF	TGTGCCAGCAGCTTATCTTCCGGGCTCGACAATGAAAAACTGTTTTTT
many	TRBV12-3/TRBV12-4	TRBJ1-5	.	CASSAGGAGSQPQHF	TGTGCCAGCAGCGCGGGAGGGGCGGGGAGTCAGCCCCAGCATTTT
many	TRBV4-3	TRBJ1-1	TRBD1	CASSHRTGDTEAFF	TGCGCCAGCAGCCACCGGACAGGGGACACTGAAGCTTTCTTT
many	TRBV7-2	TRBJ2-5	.	CASSSLTGEGRETQYF	TGTGCCAGCAGCAGTCTAACGGGAGAGGGGCGGGAGACCCAGTACTTC
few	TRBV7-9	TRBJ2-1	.	CASSSPSQSRRNEQFF	TGTGCCAGCAGCTCGCCTAGTCAATCAAGGCGCAATGAGCAGTTCTTC
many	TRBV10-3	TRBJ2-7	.	CAISDRELGEQYF	TGTGCCATCAGTGACAGGGAGCTGGGCGAGCAGTACTTC
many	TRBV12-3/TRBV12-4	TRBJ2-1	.	CASSGTYSYNEQFF	TGTGCCAGCAGTGGGACCTACTCCTACAATGAGCAGTTCTTC
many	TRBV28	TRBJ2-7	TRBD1	CASSFGSGQLAYEQYF	TGTGCCAGCAGTTTTGGTTCGGGACAGCTAGCTTACGAGCAGTACTTC
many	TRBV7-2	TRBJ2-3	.	CASSPRTGSTDTQYF	TGTGCCAGCAGCCCCCGGACGGGGAGCACAGATACGCAGTATTTT
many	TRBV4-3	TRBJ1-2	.	CASSQGRMFSDYGYTF	TGCGCCAGCAGCCAAGGACGGATGTTTTCGGACTATGGCTACACCTTC
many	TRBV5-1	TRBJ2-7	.	CASSLGPYYGDYEQYF	TGCGCCAGCAGCTTGGGCCCATATTACGGGGACTACGAGCAGTACTTC
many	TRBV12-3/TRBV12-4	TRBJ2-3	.	CASKTDLSTDTQYF	TGTGCCAGCAAAACGGACTTAAGCACAGATACGCAGTATTTT
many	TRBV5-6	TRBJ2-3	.	CASSLYRSRGTDTQYF	TGTGCCAGCAGCCTATATAGGTCCCGAGGCACAGATACGCAGTATTTT
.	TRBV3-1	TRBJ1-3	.	CASSQVEGQTANTIYF	TGTGCCAGCAGCCAAGTCGAAGGACAGACAGCGAACACCATATATTTT
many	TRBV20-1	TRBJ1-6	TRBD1	CSARSGTENSPLHF	TGCAGTGCTAGATCCGGGACAGAAAATTCACCCCTCCACTTT
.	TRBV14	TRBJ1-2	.	CASSYNLRPIGYTF	TGTGCCAGCAGTTACAACTTGAGACCGATTGGCTACACCTTC
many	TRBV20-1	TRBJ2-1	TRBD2	CSAPVPGLAVDEQFF	TGCAGTGCTCCAGTACCGGGACTAGCGGTCGATGAGCAGTTCTTC
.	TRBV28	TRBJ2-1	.	CASSSTSYNDEQFF	TGTGCCAGCAGTTCCACTAGTTATAACGATGAGCAGTTCTTC
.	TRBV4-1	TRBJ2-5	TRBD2	CASSGTSGRVETQYF	TGCGCCAGCTCCGGGACTAGCGGGAGGGTAGAGACCCAGTACTTC
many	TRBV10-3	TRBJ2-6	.	CAISDHGTSGANVLTF	TGTGCCATCAGCGACCATGGGACATCTGGGGCCAACGTCCTGACTTTC
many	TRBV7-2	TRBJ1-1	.	CASSRGFWEAFF	TGTGCCAGCAGCCGGGGCTTTTGGGAAGCTTTCTTT
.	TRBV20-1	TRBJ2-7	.	CSARGLPGPGQYEQYF	TGCAGTGCTAGAGGATTGCCGGGACCGGGACAATACGAGCAGTACTTC
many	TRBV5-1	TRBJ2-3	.	CASSQDGGRTDTQYF	TGCGCCAGCAGCCAGGACGGGGGTAGGACAGATACGCAGTATTTT